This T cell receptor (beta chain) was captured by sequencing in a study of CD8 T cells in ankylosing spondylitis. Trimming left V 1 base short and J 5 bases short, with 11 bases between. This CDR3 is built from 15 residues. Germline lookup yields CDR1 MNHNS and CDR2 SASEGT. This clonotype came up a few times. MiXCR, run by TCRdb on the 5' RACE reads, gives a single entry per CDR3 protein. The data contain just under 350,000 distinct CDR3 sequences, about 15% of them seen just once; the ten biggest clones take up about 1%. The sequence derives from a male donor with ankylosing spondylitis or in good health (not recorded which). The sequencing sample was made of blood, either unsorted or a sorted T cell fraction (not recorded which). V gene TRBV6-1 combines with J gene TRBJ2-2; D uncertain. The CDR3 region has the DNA TGTGCCAGCAGTGAAGTGAGGATTTCAACCGGGGAGCTGTTTTTT. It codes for CASSEVRISTGELFF.